A selection of T cell receptor beta chains follows, all from one sample in a study of CD8 T cell repertoires and HIV-1 epitope variants. TCRdb's copy holds only in-frame clones and misses some; the assay was immunoSEQ multiplex PCR. The sample includes 5,400 or so clones, around 60% of them seen just once. Antigens of these TCRs are unknown. Sequenced input: cultured CD8+ T cells derived from PBMCs. These receptors were collected from a male donor with HIV. Each CDR3 is given with its conserved first and last residue. The D gene is left open where the match is weak. Clone size is shown for a subset of rows, as once, few, many or a class of expanded clone.

.	TRBJ1-2	few	TRBV27	TGTGCCAGCAGTATAGACAGGAACTATGGCTACACCTTC	CASSIDRNYGYTF
.	TRBJ2-1	.	TRBV28	TGTGCTTTTGGGCCTATGGGGAAGAATGAGCAGTTCTTC	CAFGPMGKNEQFF
.	TRBJ2-1	once	TRBV27	TGTGCCAGCAGTTTCCCAACCGGTGAGCAGTTCTTC	CASSFPTGEQFF
.	TRBJ2-3	.	TRBV19	TGTGCCAGTAGTGTCCCGAGGGGGGGTGAGGGGCCGGGAGATACGCAGTATTTT	CASSVPRGGEGPGDTQYF
.	TRBJ2-2	.	TRBV7-8	TGTGCCAGCAGCTTACCCGGGACAGGGGAGCTGTTTTTT	CASSLPGTGELFF
.	TRBJ2-7	once	TRBV27	TGTGCCAGCAGTTTATCTCAGGGCTACGAGCAGTACTTC	CASSLSQGYEQYF
TRBD1	TRBJ2-2	.	TRBV5-1	TGCGCCAGCAGCTACGGACAGGGAAACACCGGGGAGCTGTTTTTT	CASSYGQGNTGELFF
.	TRBJ1-1	.	TRBV7-6	TGTGCCAGCAGCTTAGCAGGGGCAGGGTTTGAAGCTTTCTTT	CASSLAGAGFEAFF
TRBD2	TRBJ2-7	.	TRBV28	TGTGCCAGCAAAAGTCTAGGGACTAGCGGGAGGAGGTGGGTCTGGGAGCAGTACTTC	CASKSLGTSGRRWVWEQYF
.	TRBJ2-5	few	TRBV7-6	TGTGCCAGCAGCTTAGAATACGGCTCCCAGTACTTC	CASSLEYGSQYF
.	TRBJ2-1	.	TRBV5-5	TGTGCCAGCAGCTTCGGCAGCTACAATGAGCAGTTCTTC	CASSFGSYNEQFF
TRBD2	TRBJ2-2	.	TRBV7-8	TGTGCCAGCAGCTCGGGACTAGCCTCCTCCGGGGAGCTGTTTTTT	CASSSGLASSGELFF
TRBD1	TRBJ2-7	once	TRBV11-3	TGTGCCAGCAGTTATACAGGGGACGAGCAGTACTTC	CASSYTGDEQYF
.	TRBJ2-2	once	TRBV9	TGTGCCAGCAGCCCAGGGACTGGAGGGGGTACCGGGGAGCTGTTTTTT	CASSPGTGGGTGELFF
.	TRBJ2-6	.	TRBV27	TGTGCCAGCAGTCGGACGGGTATGGTCTCTGGGGCCAACGTCCTGACTTTC	CASSRTGMVSGANVLTF
TRBD2	TRBJ2-7	few	TRBV10-1	TGCGCCAGCAGTGGGGACTATTTTTACGAGCAGTACTTC	CASSGDYFYEQYF
.	TRBJ1-2	.	TRBV5-6	TGTGCCAGCAGCTTGGGGGAGCTCTATGGCTACACCTTC	CASSLGELYGYTF
.	TRBJ2-3	medium-sized	TRBV7-2	TGTGCCAGCAGCTCCGTACTGGCGACAGATACGCAGTATTTT	CASSSVLATDTQYF
.	TRBJ2-7	.	TRBV7-2	TGTGCCAGCAGCTTAGCGGGCGTGGGGGAGCAGTACTTC	CASSLAGVGEQYF
TRBD2	TRBJ2-1	.	TRBV2	TGTGCCAGCATTCTAGCGGGACCGTATAATGAGCAGTTCTTC	CASILAGPYNEQFF
.	TRBJ1-2	.	TRBV29-1	TGCAGCGTCCCGGGGCTGACTAACTATGGCTACACCTTC	CSVPGLTNYGYTF
TRBD1	TRBJ2-5	.	TRBV9	TGTGCCAGCAGCGTCACGGACAGGGGGCTAGAGACCCAGTACTTC	CASSVTDRGLETQYF
TRBD2	TRBJ2-3	.	TRBV13	TGTGCCAGCAGCTTAGGACGGGGGGGCACAGATACGCAGTATTTT	CASSLGRGGTDTQYF
.	TRBJ2-5	.	TRBV7-9	TGTGCCAGCAGCTTAGGTGGCAGCTACCAAGAGACCCAGTACTTC	CASSLGGSYQETQYF
TRBD2	TRBJ2-7	.	TRBV7-3	TGTGCCAGCAGCTCCCGGGGGGGGGCCCACTACGAGCAGTACTTC	CASSSRGGAHYEQYF
.	TRBJ1-1	.	TRBV28	TGTGCCAGCAGAATCAAACCGAACACTGAAGCTTTCTTT	CASRIKPNTEAFF
.	TRBJ1-3	.	TRBV5-1	TGCGCCAGCAGCTTATCAGGGACCTCTGGAAACACCATATATTTT	CASSLSGTSGNTIYF
.	TRBJ1-2	.	TRBV5-6	TGTGCCAGCAGCTTGGAGCCCCGCTATGGCTACACCTTC	CASSLEPRYGYTF
TRBD1	TRBJ2-7	.	TRBV6-5	TGTGCCAGCAGTTACTCGGGTACAGGGGCCGCCTACGAGCAGTACTTC	CASSYSGTGAAYEQYF
.	TRBJ1-1	.	TRBV28	TGTGCCAGCAGTTTAGGGGTGGAGACTGAAGCTTTCTTT	CASSLGVETEAFF
.	TRBJ2-7	.	TRBV7-9	TGTGCCAGCAGCTACGGGACCTACGAGCAGTACTTC	CASSYGTYEQYF
.	TRBJ1-1	.	TRBV30	TGTGCCTGGAGTGTACAACCGAGCAGTGAAGCTTTCTTT	CAWSVQPSSEAFF
.	TRBJ2-1	.	TRBV27	TGTGCCAGCGGGATTGATCGAAGCTCCTACAATGAGCAGTTCTTC	CASGIDRSSYNEQFF
.	TRBJ2-7	hyperexpanded	TRBV27	TGTGCCAGCAGTTCAGATGTCTCGGCCTACGAGCAGTACTTC	CASSSDVSAYEQYF
.	TRBJ2-1	.	TRBV7-9	TGTGCCAGCAGCTTAGCGATGGGGAATGAGCAGTTCTTC	CASSLAMGNEQFF
.	TRBJ1-1	.	TRBV9	TGTGCCAGCAGCCCCTCCGGTGGCATCACTGAAGCTTTCTTT	CASSPSGGITEAFF
TRBD2	TRBJ2-2	.	TRBV6-1	TGTGCCAGCAGTGTCCTAGCGGGAGGAGTCACCGGGGAGCTGTTTTTT	CASSVLAGGVTGELFF
TRBD2	TRBJ2-7	once	TRBV2	TGTGCCAGCAGCGGGATTACCATGGACTCAATAGCGGGCGCGATCTACGAGCAGTACTTC	CASSGITMDSIAGAIYEQYF
.	TRBJ2-7	few	TRBV13	TGTGCCAGCAGCTTAGGGTCCTACGAGCAGTACTTC	CASSLGSYEQYF
.	TRBJ2-2	.	TRBV2	TGTGCCAGCTTGGGGGCCCTGAACACCGGGGAGCTGTTTTTT	CASLGALNTGELFF
TRBD1	TRBJ2-6	once	TRBV6-1	TGTGCCAGCAGTGAGGACAGGGGGCTCGGGGCCAACGTCCTGACTTTC	CASSEDRGLGANVLTF
TRBD1	TRBJ1-2	.	TRBV28	TGTGCCAGTCATATCACAGGGGACCACTATGGCTACACCTTC	CASHITGDHYGYTF
TRBD2	TRBJ2-1	.	TRBV14	TGTGTCGTCGATAGCGGGAGTAATGAGCAGTTCTTC	CVVDSGSNEQFF
.	TRBJ2-1	.	TRBV29-1	TGCAGCGTTGAATATATAGTCTCCTACAATGAGCAGTTCTTC	CSVEYIVSYNEQFF
TRBD1	TRBJ2-1	.	TRBV11-2	TGTGCCAGCAGCTTAGTCAGGGGGATTTTAAATGAGCAGTTCTTC	CASSLVRGILNEQFF
.	TRBJ1-5	.	TRBV2	TGTGCCAGCAGCCCGAACAGGTTACAACAGCCCCAGCATTTT	CASSPNRLQQPQHF
.	TRBJ2-6	once	TRBV5-4	TGTGCCAGCAGCTTTGGGGGTCGTACTTCTGGGGCCAACGTCCTGACTTTC	CASSFGGRTSGANVLTF
.	TRBJ1-2	once	TRBV9	TGTGCCAGCAGCGTAGGTTCGTCCCGGAGTGGCTACACCTTC	CASSVGSSRSGYTF
TRBD2	TRBJ2-3	.	TRBV4-1	TGCGCCAGCAGCCAAGACCCCCCTAGCGGGACTAGCACAGATACGCAGTATTTT	CASSQDPPSGTSTDTQYF
.	TRBJ1-6	.	TRBV12-5	TGTGCTAGTGGTTTTAGACAGACGGATTCACCCCTCCACTTT	CASGFRQTDSPLHF
.	TRBJ2-3	.	TRBV29-1	TGCAGCGTTGAAGATGGCGAGCGGGAGACAGGGGATACGCAGTATTTT	CSVEDGERETGDTQYF
.	TRBJ1-3	once	TRBV4-2	TGTGCCAGCAGCCAAGGTCTGGGAATGGATTCTGGAAACACCATATATTTT	CASSQGLGMDSGNTIYF
.	TRBJ2-3	.	TRBV13	TGTGCCAGCAGCTTATTCAGGGACGATGGCACAGATACGCAGTATTTT	CASSLFRDDGTDTQYF
TRBD2	TRBJ2-1	few	TRBV18	TGTGCCAGCTCGCTAGCGGGGGGGCCGGACAATGAGCAGTTCTTC	CASSLAGGPDNEQFF
.	TRBJ1-1	.	TRBV10-1	TGCGCCAGCAGTGAGTCGCGGGGGGCGAACACTGAAGCTTTCTTT	CASSESRGANTEAFF
TRBD2	TRBJ2-7	.	TRBV19	TGTGCCAGTAGTATAGACCTTAACGGGAGGGCCAACGAGCAGTACTTC	CASSIDLNGRANEQYF
.	TRBJ2-7	.	TRBV28	TGTGCCAGCAGTTTCCCCCCCCCTAGTCCCAATACACCTACCACCTACGAGCAGTACTTC	CASSFPPPSPNTPTTYEQYF
TRBD2	TRBJ2-1	.	TRBV6-5	TGTGCCAGCAGTTACGGGACTAGCGGCAATGAGCAGTTCTTC	CASSYGTSGNEQFF
.	TRBJ1-3	few	TRBV9	TGTGCCAGCAGCGTCGGAGGTTTCTCTGGAAACACCATATATTTT	CASSVGGFSGNTIYF